The source of this T cell receptor beta chain is a study of cytomegalovirus exposure and HLA in healthy donors. V shed 1 base and J shed 1 base, with 7 bases lying between them. Germline lookup yields CDR1 KGHSH and CDR2 LQKENI. The CDR3 runs to 14 residues. Primers: 60 Vbeta forward and 13 Jbeta reverse. The method was immunoSEQ multiplex PCR; TCRdb's version includes in-frame clones alone and lacks a portion of them. The data contain 150,000 to 200,000 clones, 65% to 85% of them singletons. The genes are TRBV18 and TRBJ1-1; no reliable D call. The material sequenced was PBMCs. The clonotype comes from a man aged 55 to 69 in good health and CMV-seronegative. CDR3 protein: CASSPQGGNTEAFF. The DNA for the CDR3 is TGTGCCAGCTCACCACAGGGAGGGAACACTGAAGCTTTCTTT.